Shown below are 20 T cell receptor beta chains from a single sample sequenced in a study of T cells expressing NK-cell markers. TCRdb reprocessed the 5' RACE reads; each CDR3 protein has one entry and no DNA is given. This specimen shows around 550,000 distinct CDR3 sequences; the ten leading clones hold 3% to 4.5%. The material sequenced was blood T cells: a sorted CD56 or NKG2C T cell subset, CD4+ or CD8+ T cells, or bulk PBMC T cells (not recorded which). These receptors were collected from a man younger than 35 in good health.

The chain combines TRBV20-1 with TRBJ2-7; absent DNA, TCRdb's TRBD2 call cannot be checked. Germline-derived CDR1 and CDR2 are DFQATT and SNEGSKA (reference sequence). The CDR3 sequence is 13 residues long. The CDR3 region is CSATRASANEQYF.

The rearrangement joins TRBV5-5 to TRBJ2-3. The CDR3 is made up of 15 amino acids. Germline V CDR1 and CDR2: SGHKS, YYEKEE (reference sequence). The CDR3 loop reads CASSSTVLFTDTQYF.

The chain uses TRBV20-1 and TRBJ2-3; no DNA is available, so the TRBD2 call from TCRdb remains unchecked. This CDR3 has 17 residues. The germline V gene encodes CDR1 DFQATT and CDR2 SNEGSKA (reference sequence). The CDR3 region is CSARDWTSGRATDTQYF.

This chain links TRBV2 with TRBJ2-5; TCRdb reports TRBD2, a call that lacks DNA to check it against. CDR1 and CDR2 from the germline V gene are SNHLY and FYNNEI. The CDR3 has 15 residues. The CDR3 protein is CASSWGREGRETQYF.

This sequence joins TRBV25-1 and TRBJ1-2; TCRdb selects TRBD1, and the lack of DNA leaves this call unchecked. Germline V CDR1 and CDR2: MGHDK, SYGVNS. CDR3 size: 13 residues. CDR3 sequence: CASISEQGGGYTF.

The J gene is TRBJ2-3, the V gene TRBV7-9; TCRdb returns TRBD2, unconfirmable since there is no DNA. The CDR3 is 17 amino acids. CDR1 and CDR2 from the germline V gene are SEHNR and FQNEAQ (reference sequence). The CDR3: CASSAGLAGWRADTQYF. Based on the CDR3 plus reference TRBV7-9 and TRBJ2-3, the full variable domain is DTGVSQNPRHKITKRGQNVTFRCDPISEHNRLYWYRQTLGQGPEFLTYFQNEAQLEKSRLLSDRFSAERPKGSFSTLEIQRTEQGDSAMYLCASSAGLAGWRADTQYFGPGTRLTVL.

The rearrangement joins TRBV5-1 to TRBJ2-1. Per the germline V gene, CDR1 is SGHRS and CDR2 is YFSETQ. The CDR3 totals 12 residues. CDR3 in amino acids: CASSSDRVEQFF. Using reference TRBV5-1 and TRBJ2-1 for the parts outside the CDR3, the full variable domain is KAGVTQTPRYLIKTRGQQVTLSCSPISGHRSVSWYQQTPGQGLQFLFEYFSETQRNKGNFPGRFSGRQFSNSRSEMNVSTLELGDSALYLCASSSDRVEQFFGPGTRLTVL.

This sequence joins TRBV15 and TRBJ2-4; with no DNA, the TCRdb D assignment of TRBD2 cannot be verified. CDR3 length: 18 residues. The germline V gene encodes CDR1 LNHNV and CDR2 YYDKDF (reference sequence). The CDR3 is CATSRGPGLAGGQNIQYF. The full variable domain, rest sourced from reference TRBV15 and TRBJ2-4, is DAMVIQNPRYQVTQFGKPVTLSCSQTLNHNVMYWYQQKSSQAPKLLFHYYDKDFNNEADTPDNFQSRRPNTSFCFLDIRSPGLGDTAMYLCATSRGPGLAGGQNIQYFGAGTRLSVL.

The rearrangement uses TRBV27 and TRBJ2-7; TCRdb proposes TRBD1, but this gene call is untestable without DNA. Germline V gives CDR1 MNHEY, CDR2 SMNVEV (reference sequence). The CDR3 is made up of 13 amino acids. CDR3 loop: CASKGPALGEQYF.

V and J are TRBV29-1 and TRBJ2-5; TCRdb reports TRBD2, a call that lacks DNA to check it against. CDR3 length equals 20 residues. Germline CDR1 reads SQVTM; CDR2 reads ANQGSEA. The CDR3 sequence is CSARWWGPGLAGVNQETQYF.

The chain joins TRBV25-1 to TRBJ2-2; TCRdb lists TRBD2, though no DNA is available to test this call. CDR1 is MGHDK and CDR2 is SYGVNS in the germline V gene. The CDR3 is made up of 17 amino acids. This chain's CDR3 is CASRETGLLPNTGELFF.

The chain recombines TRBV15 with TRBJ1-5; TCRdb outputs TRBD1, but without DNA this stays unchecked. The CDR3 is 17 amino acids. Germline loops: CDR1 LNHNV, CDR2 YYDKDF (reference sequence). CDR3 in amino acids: CATSRDSNRGENQPQHF. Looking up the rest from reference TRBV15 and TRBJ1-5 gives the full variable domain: DAMVIQNPRYQVTQFGKPVTLSCSQTLNHNVMYWYQQKSSQAPKLLFHYYDKDFNNEADTPDNFQSRRPNTSFCFLDIRSPGLGDTAMYLCATSRDSNRGENQPQHFGDGTRLSIL.

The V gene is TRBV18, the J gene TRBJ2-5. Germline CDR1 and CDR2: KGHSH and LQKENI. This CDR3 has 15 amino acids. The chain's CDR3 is CASSPRWIAGETQYF.

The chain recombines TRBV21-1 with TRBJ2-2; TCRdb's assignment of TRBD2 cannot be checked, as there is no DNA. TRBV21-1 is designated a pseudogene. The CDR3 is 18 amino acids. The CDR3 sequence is CASSHGLAGGPGGGELFF.

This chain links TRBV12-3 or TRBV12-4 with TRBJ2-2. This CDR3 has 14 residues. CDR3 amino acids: CAGAGAPDTGELFF.

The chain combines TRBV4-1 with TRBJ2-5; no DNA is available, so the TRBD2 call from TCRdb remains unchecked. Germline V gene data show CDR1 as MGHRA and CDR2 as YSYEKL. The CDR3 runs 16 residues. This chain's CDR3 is CASSQDRGSLGETQYF.

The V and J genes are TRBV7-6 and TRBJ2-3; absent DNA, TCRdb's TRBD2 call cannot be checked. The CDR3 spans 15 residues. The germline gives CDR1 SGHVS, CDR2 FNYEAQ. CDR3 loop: CASSLAGAPADTQYF.

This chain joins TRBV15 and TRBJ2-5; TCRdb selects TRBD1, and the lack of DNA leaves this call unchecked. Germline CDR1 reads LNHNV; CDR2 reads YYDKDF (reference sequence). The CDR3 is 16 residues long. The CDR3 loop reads CATSRRTGLRGETQYF. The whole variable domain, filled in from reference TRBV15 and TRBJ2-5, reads DAMVIQNPRYQVTQFGKPVTLSCSQTLNHNVMYWYQQKSSQAPKLLFHYYDKDFNNEADTPDNFQSRRPNTSFCFLDIRSPGLGDTAMYLCATSRRTGLRGETQYFGPGTRLLVL.

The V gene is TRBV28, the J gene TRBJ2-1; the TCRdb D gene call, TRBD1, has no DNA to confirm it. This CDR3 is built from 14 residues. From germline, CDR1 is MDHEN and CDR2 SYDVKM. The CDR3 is CASSLNTGYNEQFF.

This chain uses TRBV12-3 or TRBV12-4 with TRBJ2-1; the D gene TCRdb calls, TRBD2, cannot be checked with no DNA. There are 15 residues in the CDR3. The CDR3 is CATSRDSSSYNEQFF.